This T cell receptor beta chain was found in a study of blood T cell repertoires in COVID-19. Method: immunoSEQ multiplex PCR; TCRdb's copy keeps in-frame clones and lacks some. This sample carries approximately 31,000 clones, 75% to 90% of them seen once, and the ten largest clones take roughly 25%. The ends lost 6 bases at V and 3 bases at J; junction bases unmatched: 2. Germline lookup yields CDR1 DFQATT and CDR2 SNEGSKA (reference sequence). The CDR3 length is 11 residues. This receptor was identified in a woman at least 80 years old with active or convalescent COVID-19. This sequence joins TRBV20-1 and TRBJ2-7; 7 positions match TRBD1. The sequencing input was peripheral blood. Written as DNA, the CDR3 is TGCAGTGCCAGGGACAGCTACGAGCAGTACTTC. Its translation: CSARDSYEQYF.